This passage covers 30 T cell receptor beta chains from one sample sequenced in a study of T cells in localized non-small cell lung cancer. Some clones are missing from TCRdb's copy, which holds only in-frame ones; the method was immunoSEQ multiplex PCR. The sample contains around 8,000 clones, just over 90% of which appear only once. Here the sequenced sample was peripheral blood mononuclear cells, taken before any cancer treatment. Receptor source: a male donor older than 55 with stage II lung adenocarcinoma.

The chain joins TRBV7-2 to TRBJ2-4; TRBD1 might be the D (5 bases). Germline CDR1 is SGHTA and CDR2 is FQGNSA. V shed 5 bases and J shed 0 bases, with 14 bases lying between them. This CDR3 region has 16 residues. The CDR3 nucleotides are TGTGCCAGCAGCCCCAGGGTTGGAAGAGCCAAAAACATTCAGTACTTC. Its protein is CASSPRVGRAKNIQYF. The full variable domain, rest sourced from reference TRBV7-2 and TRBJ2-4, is GAGVSQSPSNKVTEKGKDVELRCDPISGHTALYWYRQSLGQGLEFLIYFQGNSAPDKSGLPSDRFSAERTGGSVSTLTIQRTQQEDSAVYLCASSPRVGRAKNIQYFGAGTRLSVL.

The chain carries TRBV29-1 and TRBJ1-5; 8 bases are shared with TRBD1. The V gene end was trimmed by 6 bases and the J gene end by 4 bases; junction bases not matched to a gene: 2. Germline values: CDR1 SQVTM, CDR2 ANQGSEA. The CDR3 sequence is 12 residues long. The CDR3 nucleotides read TGCAGCGTCGGACAGGGAAATCAGCCCCAGCATTTT. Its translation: CSVGQGNQPQHF.

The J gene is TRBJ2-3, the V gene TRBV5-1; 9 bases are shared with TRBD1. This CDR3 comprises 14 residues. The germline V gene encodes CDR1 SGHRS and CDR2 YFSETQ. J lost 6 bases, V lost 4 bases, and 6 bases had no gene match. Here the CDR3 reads CASSVGQGLDTQYF. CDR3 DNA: TGCGCCAGCAGCGTGGGACAGGGCTTGGATACGCAGTATTTT. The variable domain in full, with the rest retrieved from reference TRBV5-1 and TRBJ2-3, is KAGVTQTPRYLIKTRGQQVTLSCSPISGHRSVSWYQQTPGQGLQFLFEYFSETQRNKGNFPGRFSGRQFSNSRSEMNVSTLELGDSALYLCASSVGQGLDTQYFGPGTRLTVL.

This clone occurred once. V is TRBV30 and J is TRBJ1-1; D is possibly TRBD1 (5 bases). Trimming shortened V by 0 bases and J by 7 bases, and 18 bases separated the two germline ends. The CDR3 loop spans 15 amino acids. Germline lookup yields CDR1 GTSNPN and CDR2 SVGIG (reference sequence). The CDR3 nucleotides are TGTGCCTGGAGTGTATCGGAGACAGCCAGCGGTGAAGCTTTCTTT. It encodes CAWSVSETASGEAFF.

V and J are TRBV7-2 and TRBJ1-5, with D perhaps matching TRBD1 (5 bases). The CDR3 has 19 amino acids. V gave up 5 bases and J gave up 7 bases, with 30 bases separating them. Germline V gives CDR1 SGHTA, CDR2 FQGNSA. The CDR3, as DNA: TGTGCCAGCAGCCTCGACGCGGTAAGGGGCCGCGGCGGGGGGCAGCCCCAGCATTTT. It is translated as CASSLDAVRGRGGGQPQHF.

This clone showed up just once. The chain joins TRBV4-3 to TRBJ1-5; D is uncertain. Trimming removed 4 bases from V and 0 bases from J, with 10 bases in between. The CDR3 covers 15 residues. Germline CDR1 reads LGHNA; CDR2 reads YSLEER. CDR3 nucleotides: TGCGCCAGCAGCCTGGACCTTTATAGCAATCAGCCCCAGCATTTT. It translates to CASSLDLYSNQPQHF.

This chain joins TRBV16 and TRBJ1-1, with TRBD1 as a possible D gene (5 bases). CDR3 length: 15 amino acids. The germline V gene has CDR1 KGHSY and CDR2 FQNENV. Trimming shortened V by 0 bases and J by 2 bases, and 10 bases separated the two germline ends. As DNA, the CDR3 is TGTGCCAGCAGCCAATCACAAGGGGCCAACACTGAAGCTTTCTTT. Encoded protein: CASSQSQGANTEAFF.

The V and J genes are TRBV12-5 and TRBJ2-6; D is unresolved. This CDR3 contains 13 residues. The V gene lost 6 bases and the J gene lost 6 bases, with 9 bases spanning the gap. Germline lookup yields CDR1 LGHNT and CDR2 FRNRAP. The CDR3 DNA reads TGTGCTAGTGGACAGTGGGAGGCCAACGTCCTGACTTTC. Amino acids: CASGQWEANVLTF.

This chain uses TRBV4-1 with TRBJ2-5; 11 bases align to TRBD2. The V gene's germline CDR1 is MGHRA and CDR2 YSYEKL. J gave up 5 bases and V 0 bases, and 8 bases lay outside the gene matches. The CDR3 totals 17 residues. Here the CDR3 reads CASSQDGSGGAEETQYF. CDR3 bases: TGCGCCAGCAGCCAAGATGGTAGCGGGGGGGCCGAGGAGACCCAGTACTTC.

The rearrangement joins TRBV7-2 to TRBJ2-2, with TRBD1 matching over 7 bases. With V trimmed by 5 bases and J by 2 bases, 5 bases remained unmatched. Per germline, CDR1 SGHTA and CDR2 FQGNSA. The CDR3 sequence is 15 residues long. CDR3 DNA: TGTGCCAGCAGCCCCCGGACAGGCAACACCGGGGAGCTGTTTTTT. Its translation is CASSPRTGNTGELFF.

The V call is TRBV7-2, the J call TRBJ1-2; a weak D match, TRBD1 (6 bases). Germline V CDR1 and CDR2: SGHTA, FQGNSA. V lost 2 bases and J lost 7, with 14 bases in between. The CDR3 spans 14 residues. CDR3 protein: CASSLNREPAGYTF. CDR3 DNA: TGTGCCAGCAGCTTAAACAGGGAACCGGCTGGCTACACCTTC. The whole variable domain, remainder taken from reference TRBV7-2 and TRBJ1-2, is GAGVSQSPSNKVTEKGKDVELRCDPISGHTALYWYRQSLGQGLEFLIYFQGNSAPDKSGLPSDRFSAERTGGSVSTLTIQRTQQEDSAVYLCASSLNREPAGYTFGSGTRLTVV.

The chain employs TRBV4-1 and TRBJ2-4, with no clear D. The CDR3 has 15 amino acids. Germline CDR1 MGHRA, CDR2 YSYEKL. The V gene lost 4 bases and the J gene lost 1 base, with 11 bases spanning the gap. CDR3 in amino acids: CASSLIEGAKNIQYF. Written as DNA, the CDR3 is TGCGCCAGCAGCCTTATAGAAGGGGCCAAAAACATTCAGTACTTC.

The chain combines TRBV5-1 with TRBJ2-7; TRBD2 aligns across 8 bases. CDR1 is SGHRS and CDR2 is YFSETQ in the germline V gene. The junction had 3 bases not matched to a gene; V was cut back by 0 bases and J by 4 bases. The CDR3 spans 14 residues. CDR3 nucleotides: TGCGCCAGCAGCTTGGATCCTAGCGGGTACGAGCAGTACTTC. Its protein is CASSLDPSGYEQYF.

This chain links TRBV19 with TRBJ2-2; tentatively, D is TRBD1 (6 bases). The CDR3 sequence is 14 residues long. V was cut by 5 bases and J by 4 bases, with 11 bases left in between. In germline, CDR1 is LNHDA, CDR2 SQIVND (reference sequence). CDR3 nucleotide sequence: TGTGCCAGTAGTCCAACAGGGAGCACCGGGGAGCTGTTTTTT. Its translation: CASSPTGSTGELFF. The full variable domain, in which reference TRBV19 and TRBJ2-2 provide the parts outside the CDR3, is DGGITQSPKYLFRKEGQNVTLSCEQNLNHDAMYWYRQDPGQGLRLIYYSQIVNDFQKGDIAEGYSVSREKKESFPLTVTSAQKNPTAFYLCASSPTGSTGELFFGEGSRLTVL.

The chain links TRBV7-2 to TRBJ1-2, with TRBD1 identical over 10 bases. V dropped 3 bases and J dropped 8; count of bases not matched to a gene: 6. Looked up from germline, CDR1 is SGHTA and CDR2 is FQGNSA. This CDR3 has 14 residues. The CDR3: CASSLDRGRTGYTF. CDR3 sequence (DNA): TGTGCCAGCAGCTTGGACAGGGGGAGGACGGGCTACACCTTC.

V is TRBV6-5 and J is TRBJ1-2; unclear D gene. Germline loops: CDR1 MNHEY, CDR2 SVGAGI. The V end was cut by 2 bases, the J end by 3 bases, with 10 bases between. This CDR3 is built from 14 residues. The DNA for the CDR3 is TGTGCCAGCAGTTACACAATCTGGGACTATGGCTACACCTTC. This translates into CASSYTIWDYGYTF.

CDR3: CASSSRPEGGNTIYF. CDR3 DNA: TGTGCCAGCTCATCCAGACCGGAGGGCGGAAACACCATATATTTT. The gene calls are TRBV18 and TRBJ1-3; D gene ambiguous. The CDR3 consists of 15 residues. CDR1 and CDR2 (germline): KGHSH, LQKENI. V lost 5 bases, J lost 4 bases, and 15 bases lay in between.

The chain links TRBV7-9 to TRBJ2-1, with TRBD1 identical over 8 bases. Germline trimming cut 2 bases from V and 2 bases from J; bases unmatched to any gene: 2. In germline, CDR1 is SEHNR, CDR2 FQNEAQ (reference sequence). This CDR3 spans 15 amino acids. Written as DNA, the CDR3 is TGTGCCAGCAGCTTACAACAGGGGGCCTACAATGAGCAGTTCTTC. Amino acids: CASSLQQGAYNEQFF.

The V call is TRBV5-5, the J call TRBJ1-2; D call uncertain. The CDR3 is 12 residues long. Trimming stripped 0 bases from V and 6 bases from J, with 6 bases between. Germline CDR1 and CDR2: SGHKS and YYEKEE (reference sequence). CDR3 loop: CASSLANDGYTF. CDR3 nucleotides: TGTGCCAGCAGCTTGGCCAATGATGGCTACACCTTC.

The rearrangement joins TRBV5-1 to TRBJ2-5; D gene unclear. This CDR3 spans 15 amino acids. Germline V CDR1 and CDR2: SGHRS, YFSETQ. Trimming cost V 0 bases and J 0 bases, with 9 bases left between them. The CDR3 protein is CASSLVAGYQETQYF. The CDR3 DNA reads TGCGCCAGCAGCTTGGTCGCCGGGTACCAAGAGACCCAGTACTTC.

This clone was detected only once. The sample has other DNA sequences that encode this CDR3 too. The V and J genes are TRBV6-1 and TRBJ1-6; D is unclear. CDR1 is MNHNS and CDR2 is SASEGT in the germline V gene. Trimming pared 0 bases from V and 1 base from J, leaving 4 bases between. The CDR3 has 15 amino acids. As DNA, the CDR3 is TGTGCCAGCAGTGAAGCAGGTTCCTATAATTCACCCCTCCACTTT. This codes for CASSEAGSYNSPLHF.

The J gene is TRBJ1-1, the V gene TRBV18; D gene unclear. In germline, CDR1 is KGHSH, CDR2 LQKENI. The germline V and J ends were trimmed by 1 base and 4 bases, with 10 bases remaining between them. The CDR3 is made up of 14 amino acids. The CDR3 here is CASSPRANPTEAFF. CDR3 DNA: TGTGCCAGCTCACCACGGGCCAACCCCACTGAAGCTTTCTTT.

The CDR3 loop reads CASSLNRYQPQHF. In DNA form, the CDR3 reads TGTGCCAGCAGTTTGAATAGATATCAGCCCCAGCATTTT. This chain connects TRBV27 to TRBJ1-5, with D uncertain. The CDR3 has 13 amino acids. Trimming took 3 bases from V and 5 from J, leaving 8 bases between them. Germline V gene lookup returns CDR1 MNHEY and CDR2 SMNVEV (reference sequence).

The CDR3 DNA sequence: TGCGCCAGCACCGTTGGGGGGCAGGACACTGAAGCTTTCTTT. The encoded protein is CASTVGGQDTEAFF. V is TRBV5-1 and J is TRBJ1-1; TRBD1 is a possible D gene (6 bases). V dropped 6 bases and J dropped 3 bases, with 15 bases sitting between them. This CDR3 is 14 amino acids long. Per the germline V gene, CDR1 is SGHRS and CDR2 is YFSETQ.

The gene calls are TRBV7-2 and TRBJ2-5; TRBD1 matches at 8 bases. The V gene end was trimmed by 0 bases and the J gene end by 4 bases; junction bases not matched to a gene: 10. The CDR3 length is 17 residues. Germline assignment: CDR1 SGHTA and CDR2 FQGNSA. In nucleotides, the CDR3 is TGTGCCAGCAGCTTAGCGCATCGACAGGGGATTTTAGAGACCCAGTACTTC. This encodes CASSLAHRQGILETQYF. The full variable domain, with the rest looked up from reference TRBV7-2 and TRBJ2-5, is GAGVSQSPSNKVTEKGKDVELRCDPISGHTALYWYRQSLGQGLEFLIYFQGNSAPDKSGLPSDRFSAERTGGSVSTLTIQRTQQEDSAVYLCASSLAHRQGILETQYFGPGTRLLVL.

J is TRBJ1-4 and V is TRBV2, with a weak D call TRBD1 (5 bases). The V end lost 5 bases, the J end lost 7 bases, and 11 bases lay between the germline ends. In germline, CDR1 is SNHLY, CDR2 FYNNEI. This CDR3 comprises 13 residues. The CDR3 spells CASSRGSAEKLFF. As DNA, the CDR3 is TGTGCCAGCAGTAGGGGTTCGGCTGAAAAACTGTTTTTT.

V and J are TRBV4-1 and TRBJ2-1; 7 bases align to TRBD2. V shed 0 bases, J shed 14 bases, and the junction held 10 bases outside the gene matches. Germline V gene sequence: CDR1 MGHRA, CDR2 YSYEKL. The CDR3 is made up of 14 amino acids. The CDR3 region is CASSQDHGIGGEFF. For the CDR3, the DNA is TGCGCCAGCAGCCAAGATCATGGGATTGGGGGGGAGTTCTTC.

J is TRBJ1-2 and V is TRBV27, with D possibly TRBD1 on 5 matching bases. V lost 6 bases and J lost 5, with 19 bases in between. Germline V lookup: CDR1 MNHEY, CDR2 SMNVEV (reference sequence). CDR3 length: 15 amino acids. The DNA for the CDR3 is TGTGCCAGCAGCGCCTCGGGGGTCGGCGTTTATGGCTACACCTTC. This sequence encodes CASSASGVGVYGYTF.

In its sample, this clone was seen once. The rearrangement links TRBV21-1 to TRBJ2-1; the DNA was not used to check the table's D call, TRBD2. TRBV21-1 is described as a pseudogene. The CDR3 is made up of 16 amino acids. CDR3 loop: CASSSVIAHSDNEQFF. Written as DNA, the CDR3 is TGTGCCAGCAGCAGCGTAATAGCCCATTCCGACAATGAGCAGTTCTTC.

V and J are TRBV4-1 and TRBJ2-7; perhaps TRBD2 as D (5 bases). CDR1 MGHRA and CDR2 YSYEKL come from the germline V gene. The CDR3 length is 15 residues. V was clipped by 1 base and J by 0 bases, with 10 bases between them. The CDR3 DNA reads TGCGCCAGCAGCCAAGGAGCCGGGAACTCCTACGAGCAGTACTTC. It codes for CASSQGAGNSYEQYF.